This paragraph reports one T cell receptor (beta chain). Its binding antigen is unknown. No per-base quality is available; no much larger clone lies one base away. These data belong to a study of T-cell memory formation after mild COVID-19 (dated by TCRdb to the early 2020s). As for the study more broadly: TCR sequence clusters from the two donors were found to be largely donor specific. Longitudinal TCRalpha and TCRbeta repertoire sequencing tracked T-cell clones expanding and contracting after mild COVID-19 in a couple of donors. The cohort comprised two young, previously healthy adult volunteers, one female and one male. Findings and caveats that apply to the study as a whole: The second-wave clones that peaked on day 37 were not confirmed to be SARS-CoV-2 specific. The study included only a couple of mild cases, and larger cohorts that include severe cases with pre-infection samples were judged to be necessary. From day 15 to 85, contracting clones showed balanced CD4/CD8 phenotypes, whereas a second wave of clones that expanded from day 15 to 37 leaned towards CD4+. Some responding clones were found in pre-infection memory, which suggests that pre-existing cross-reactive memory T cells took part in the SARS-CoV-2 response. Contracting CD4+ clones turned up mainly in the CM and EM memory subsets, whereas EMRA was where CD8+ clones were enriched.

The CDR3 numbers 15 residues from cysteine through phenylalanine. Only CDR3 DNA remains: 45 bases, in frame from the first base. V loses 1 base at its end and J loses 9 bases; junction bases beyond the gene matches: 5. The CDR1 and CDR2 encoded by the germline V gene (reference sequence) are DFQATT and SNEGSKA. Ficoll-Paque density gradient centrifugation was the method used to isolate PBMCs. For sequencing, an Illumina NovaSeq 6000 was employed. Using 5'RACE with constant-segment primers, TCRalpha and TCRbeta cDNA libraries were constructed, with sample barcodes and unique molecular identifiers added in the process. RNA was extracted from every sample with Trizol reagent. The libraries were amplified in two PCR steps, and the second step added a second sample barcode and Illumina TruSeq adapters. Libraries were sequenced on an Illumina NovaSeq with 2 x 150 bp paired-end reads. The published analysis was carried out like this. The reads were demultiplexed and collapsed into UMI-guided consensus sequences using migec v1.2.7. Using mixcr v2.1.11, UMI consensuses were aligned to TRA and TRB V and J templates and then assembled into clonotypes. A clonotype was counted as expanded or contracted only when both edgeR and NoisET called the clonotype significant, with the noise models trained on biological replicates. For edgeR calls, the cutoffs were a false discovery rate-adjusted p below 0.01 and a log2 fold-change threshold of 1. As an exploratory analysis of dynamics, max-normalized trajectories of the 1000 most abundant clonotypes were examined with PCA combined with hierarchical clustering. Separately sequenced CD4+ and CD8+ repertoires were used to assign a CD4 or CD8 phenotype to each responding clone. The public reads were reprocessed in TCRdb via fastp at Q25 and MiXCR, keeping in-frame beta chains. Every CDR3 protein is listed once, alongside the most common genes and DNA of its rows. TCRdb, not the authors, supplied the V and J calls. This sample holds approximately 65,000 distinct CDR3 sequences; around 17% were observed only once. The ten biggest clones cover around 31% of the sample.

The source is an adult woman who had mild COVID-19 (a few samples of this study predate the infection). The sample titles of this study are shuffled in the database, so cell type and time point are left out; the donor was told from shared clones. The chain is encoded by TRBV20-1 joined to TRBJ1-6; TRBD1 matches 11 bases in the middle. What was sequenced was PBMCs or a T cell subset sorted from them (not recorded which). CDR3 sequence: CSARAGTGGSSPLHF. The nucleotide sequence is given as TGCAGTGCTAGAGCGGGGACAGGGGGTAGTTCACCCCTCCACTTT.